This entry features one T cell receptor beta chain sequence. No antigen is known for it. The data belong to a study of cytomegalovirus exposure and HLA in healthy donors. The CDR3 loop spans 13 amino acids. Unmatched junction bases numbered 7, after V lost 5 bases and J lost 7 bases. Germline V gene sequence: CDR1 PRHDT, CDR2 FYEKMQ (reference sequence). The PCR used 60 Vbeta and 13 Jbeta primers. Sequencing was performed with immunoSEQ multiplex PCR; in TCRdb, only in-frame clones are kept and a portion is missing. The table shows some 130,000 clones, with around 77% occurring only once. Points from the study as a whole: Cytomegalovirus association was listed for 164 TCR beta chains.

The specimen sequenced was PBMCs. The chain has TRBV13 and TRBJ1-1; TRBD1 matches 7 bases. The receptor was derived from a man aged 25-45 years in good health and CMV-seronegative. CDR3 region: CASSPTGEVEAFF. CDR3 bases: TGTGCCAGCAGCCCCACAGGGGAGGTTGAAGCTTTCTTT.